A single sample is the source of the 19 T cell receptor beta chains below, sequenced in a study of cytomegalovirus exposure and HLA in healthy donors. The study ran its PCR with 60 Vbeta and 13 Jbeta primers. The assay was immunoSEQ multiplex PCR, and TCRdb's table has in-frame clones only and misses some. The table lists more than 150,000 clones, around 76% of them singletons. Sequencing was carried out using PBMCs. The receptors derive from a woman aged 25 to 39 in good health and CMV-seropositive.

This chain connects TRBV5-1 to TRBJ2-5; 16 positions match TRBD2. The CDR3 consists of 17 residues. Germline values: CDR1 SGHRS, CDR2 YFSETQ. V shed 7 bases and J 5 bases; nucleotides not matched to a gene: 11. The CDR3 loop reads CASASGTSGGALETQYF. The CDR3 nucleotides read TGCGCCAGCGCCTCCGGGACTAGCGGGGGGGCCCTGGAGACCCAGTACTTC.

The chain links TRBV11-3 to TRBJ2-1; TRBD1 aligns across 9 bases. Per the germline V gene, CDR1 is SGHNT and CDR2 is YENEEA. V was pared by 5 bases and J by 13 bases, with 3 bases of the junction left unmatched. The CDR3 is 11 residues long. CDR3 region: CASSPGQGQFF. For the CDR3, the DNA is TGTGCCAGCAGCCCGGGACAGGGTCAGTTCTTC.

The V and J genes are TRBV5-1 and TRBJ2-7; D might be TRBD2 (6 bases). CDR3 length: 18 residues. The V gene's germline CDR1 is SGHRS and CDR2 YFSETQ. V shed 4 bases and J shed 1 base, with 24 bases lying between them. The CDR3 loop is CASSGGYGNPKGSYEQYF. DNA of the CDR3: TGCGCCAGCAGCGGAGGGTATGGGAACCCTAAGGGGTCCTACGAGCAGTACTTC.

The genes are TRBV7-2 and TRBJ2-2, with TRBD1 matching over 9 bases. V shed 5 bases, J shed 6 bases, and the junction held 7 bases outside the gene matches. The V gene's germline CDR1 is SGHTA and CDR2 FQGNSA. CDR3 length: 15 amino acids. As DNA, the CDR3 is TGTGCCAGCAGCGTGGGACAGGGTTTTGCCGGGGAGCTGTTTTTT. As protein: CASSVGQGFAGELFF. Supplemented by reference TRBV7-2 and TRBJ2-2, the full variable domain reads GAGVSQSPSNKVTEKGKDVELRCDPISGHTALYWYRQSLGQGLEFLIYFQGNSAPDKSGLPSDRFSAERTGGSVSTLTIQRTQQEDSAVYLCASSVGQGFAGELFFGEGSRLTVL.

The chain is built from TRBV7-8 and TRBJ1-5; TRBD1 agrees at 7 bases. The V gene's germline CDR1 is SGHVS and CDR2 FQNEAQ. The V gene end was trimmed by 5 bases and the J gene end by 2 bases; junction bases not matched to a gene: 9. There are 16 residues in the CDR3. The CDR3 spells CASSPSLTGGNQPQHF. The CDR3 nucleotides read TGTGCCAGCAGCCCCAGCCTCACAGGGGGCAATCAGCCCCAGCATTTT.

This clone has only a few counts. The rearrangement joins TRBV9 to TRBJ2-5; TRBD2 might be the D (6 bases). This CDR3 is built from 14 residues. Trimming shortened V by 3 bases and J by 1 base, and 10 bases separated the two germline ends. Per the germline V gene, CDR1 is SGDLS and CDR2 is YYNGEE. The CDR3 nucleotides read TGTGCCAGCAGCGCGGGGACTGGCCAAGAGACCCAGTACTTC. Protein: CASSAGTGQETQYF.

This chain links TRBV11-2 with TRBJ2-3; 9 bases line up with TRBD1. The germline V gene encodes CDR1 SGHAT and CDR2 FQNNGV. This CDR3 contains 15 residues. Trimming at V came to 4 bases and at J to 3 bases, leaving 5 bases not matched to a gene. The CDR3 is CASSWGQGWTDTQYF. CDR3 DNA sequence: TGTGCCAGCAGCTGGGGACAGGGATGGACAGATACGCAGTATTTT.

The CDR3 DNA sequence: TGTGCCAGCAGTCCCGACAGGGAAGCTTTCTTT. This encodes CASSPDREAFF. This chain joins TRBV7-9 and TRBJ1-1, with a possible D match to TRBD1 (6 bases). Trimming removed 6 bases at V and 8 bases at J, with 10 bases between. Germline V gene lookup returns CDR1 SEHNR and CDR2 FQNEAQ (reference sequence). This CDR3 is 11 amino acids long.

This clone was observed a single time. This chain uses TRBV18 with TRBJ1-4; 8 nucleotides align to TRBD1. In germline, CDR1 is KGHSH, CDR2 LQKENI. This CDR3 is built from 15 residues. The ends lost 2 bases at V and 8 bases at J; junction bases unmatched: 7. For the CDR3, the DNA is TGTGCCAGCTCACCATTGACAGGGGAAGGCGAAAAACTGTTTTTT. This codes for CASSPLTGEGEKLFF.

CDR3 nucleotides: TGTGCCAGTAGTCTCCGACAGGGGGCTGGTGAGCAGTACTTC. Translation gives CASSLRQGAGEQYF. This sequence joins TRBV19 and TRBJ2-7; 10 bases are a match to TRBD1. Trimming at V came to 5 bases and at J to 7 bases, leaving 8 bases not matched to a gene. CDR1 and CDR2 from the germline V gene are LNHDA and SQIVND (reference sequence). This CDR3 spans 14 amino acids. The full variable domain, rest sourced from reference TRBV19 and TRBJ2-7, is DGGITQSPKYLFRKEGQNVTLSCEQNLNHDAMYWYRQDPGQGLRLIYYSQIVNDFQKGDIAEGYSVSREKKESFPLTVTSAQKNPTAFYLCASSLRQGAGEQYFGPGTRLTVT.

This rearrangement joins TRBV5-1 to TRBJ2-1; 9 bases are shared with TRBD2. The V gene's germline CDR1 is SGHRS and CDR2 YFSETQ. The CDR3 is made up of 15 amino acids. Trimming at V came to 2 bases and at J to 7 bases, leaving 7 bases not matched to a gene. DNA of the CDR3: TGCGCCAGCAGCTTATTAGCGGGGGTAGGGAATGAGCAGTTCTTC. The encoded protein is CASSLLAGVGNEQFF.

The V and J genes are TRBV4-3 and TRBJ2-3; TRBD2 matches 9 bases. V dropped 1 base and J dropped 2; count of bases not matched to a gene: 7. From germline, CDR1 is LGHNA and CDR2 YSLEER. This CDR3 has 17 residues. CDR3 in amino acids: CASSQGLAGWDTDTQYF. The CDR3 nucleotides are TGCGCCAGCAGCCAAGGCCTAGCGGGGTGGGACACAGATACGCAGTATTTT.

The chain combines TRBV7-3 with TRBJ2-2, with 7 nucleotides matching TRBD1. Germline CDR1 reads SGHTA; CDR2 reads FQGTGA. The CDR3 length is 18 residues. The V gene end was trimmed by 6 bases and the J gene end by 2 bases; junction bases not matched to a gene: 15. The CDR3 DNA follows: TGTGCCAGCAGTTTCCCCCAACCGGGACAGCCTAACACCGGGGAGCTGTTTTTT. Protein product: CASSFPQPGQPNTGELFF.

This chain uses TRBV5-1 with TRBJ1-4; D may be TRBD1 (5 bases). Trimming left V 4 bases short and J 2 bases short, with 15 bases between. Per germline, CDR1 SGHRS and CDR2 YFSETQ. The CDR3 has 16 amino acids. CDR3 residues: CASSSNRTTTNEKLFF. The DNA of the CDR3 is TGCGCCAGCAGCAGCAATCGGACAACTACTAATGAAAAACTGTTTTTT.

The V gene is TRBV2, the J gene TRBJ1-5, with a weak D call TRBD1 (5 bases). The CDR3 loop spans 14 amino acids. Trimming pared 4 bases from V and 3 bases from J, leaving 10 bases between. CDR1 is SNHLY, CDR2 FYNNEI, per germline. Written as DNA, the CDR3 is TGTGCCAGCAGTGGACAGACCAACAATCAGCCCCAGCATTTT. Amino acid sequence: CASSGQTNNQPQHF.

The rearrangement links TRBV19 to TRBJ1-6; TRBD1 agrees at 8 bases. This CDR3 region has 16 residues. The trim removed 7 bases at V and 6 bases at J, leaving 11 bases unmatched. Germline V gives CDR1 LNHDA, CDR2 SQIVND (reference sequence). The CDR3 loop reads CASTGPRQGSNSPLHF. Written as DNA, the CDR3 is TGTGCCAGTACGGGCCCGAGACAGGGGTCTAATTCACCCCTCCACTTT.

This sequence joins TRBV19 and TRBJ2-1, with a weak D call TRBD1 (6 bases). V lost 3 bases and J lost 2, with 11 bases in between. This CDR3 spans 15 amino acids. Germline V gene data show CDR1 as LNHDA and CDR2 as SQIVND (reference sequence). The CDR3 loop is CASSIQGSPYNEQFF. The DNA of the CDR3 is TGTGCCAGTAGTATCCAGGGGAGCCCCTACAATGAGCAGTTCTTC. Full variable domain (outside the CDR3, taken from reference TRBV19 and TRBJ2-1): DGGITQSPKYLFRKEGQNVTLSCEQNLNHDAMYWYRQDPGQGLRLIYYSQIVNDFQKGDIAEGYSVSREKKESFPLTVTSAQKNPTAFYLCASSIQGSPYNEQFFGPGTRLTVL.

This clone was detected only a few times. This rearrangement joins TRBV28 to TRBJ1-4, with D hard to call. Germline V gene lookup returns CDR1 MDHEN and CDR2 SYDVKM. The V gene lost 7 bases and the J gene lost 3 bases, with 12 bases spanning the gap. The CDR3 length is 14 residues. This chain's CDR3 is CASIGVDSNEKLFF. CDR3 DNA: TGTGCCAGCATCGGGGTCGATTCTAATGAAAAACTGTTTTTT.

The gene calls are TRBV2 and TRBJ2-1, with 8 bases that match TRBD2. Germline values: CDR1 SNHLY, CDR2 FYNNEI. Trimming took 6 bases from V and 5 from J; bases not matched to a gene: 15. This CDR3 has 17 residues. The CDR3 DNA reads as TGTGCCAGCAGCGGGGGGGGCCCTGCGGGGGATAACAATGAGCAGTTCTTC. Translation: CASSGGGPAGDNNEQFF.